This TCR beta chain emerged from a study of PD-1 blockade in classical Hodgkin lymphoma. Study-wide points: Diminished baseline TCR diversity has been reported in newly diagnosed patients relative to healthy donors. Newly diagnosed patients had diversity similar to the baseline diversity of complete responders.

CDR3 size: 11 residues. Trimming shortened V by 5 bases and J by 8 bases, and 10 bases separated the two germline ends. CDR1 and CDR2 (germline): SGHDT, YYEEEE. Time point indicated: cycle 4 day 1 (C4D1), after more than five weeks of nivolumab. Every single patient, without exception, relapsed after autologous stem cell transplantation, and brentuximab vedotin exposure varied. This clone was observed once. The antigen remains unidentified. Sequenced by immunoSEQ multiplex PCR; TCRdb stores in-frame clones only, minus some. Among around 53,000 clones listed, 65% to 80% were seen once. The rearrangement uses TRBV5-6 and TRBJ1-1, with a tentative D call TRBD1 (6 bases). Sequencing was performed on peripheral blood mononuclear cells (PBMCs), taken before the fourth cycle of nivolumab. This sequence was found in a human donor with classical Hodgkin lymphoma. CDR3 amino acids: CASSRDNEAFF. The CDR3 coding sequence is TGTGCCAGCAGTCGGGACAACGAAGCTTTCTTT.